This TCR beta chain came from a study of T cells in Graves' hyperthyroidism and ophthalmopathy. Study-level background: Once the initial diagnosis was made, peripheral blood was obtained before any treatment.

Germline values: CDR1 LGHDT, CDR2 YNNKEL (reference sequence). The CDR3 spans 17 residues. Germline trimming cut 3 bases from V and 4 bases from J; bases unmatched to any gene: 10. Study-level results: Progression to ophthalmopathy was predicted a median of 6.5 months early. A model of 13 V-J pairs discriminated ophthalmopathy from stable hyperthyroidism.

TCR beta CDR3 regions were amplified from RNA. In the first-round RT-PCR of the TCR CDR3, the HTBI primer set was used. Each CDR3 protein is one row after TCRdb ran MiXCR on the multiplex PCR reads. The repertoire holds 250,000 to 350,000 distinct CDR3 sequences, with around 22% as singletons. Concerning this clonotype: No antigen is known for it.

The PBMCs studied were ones that came from approximately 9.9 ml fresh peripheral blood. This rearrangement joins TRBV3-1 to TRBJ2-2; the match to TRBD1 covers 8 bases. The source material was blood. The clonotype comes from a man aged 25 to 40 with Graves' ophthalmopathy. In DNA, the CDR3 is TGTGCCAGCAGCCACTGGCAGGGGGCAGGGGGCACCGGGGAGCTGTTTTTT. It is translated as CASSHWQGAGGTGELFF.